What follows are 3 T cell receptor beta chains derived from one specimen sequenced in a study of CD8+ T cells in alopecia areata. In each case, RNA was isolated and then reverse transcribed into cDNA as the sequencing template. Assay used: immunoSEQ multiplex PCR; TCRdb lists only in-frame clones, some missing. The sample records around 120,000 clones, about 50% being singletons. The specimen was NKG2D-low CD8+ T cells sorted from blood. The origin of the receptors is a human donor with alopecia areata.

The chain is built from TRBV29-1 and TRBJ2-1; D remains ambiguous. Trimming stripped 7 bases from V and 5 bases from J, with 9 bases between. Germline V gene lookup returns CDR1 SQVTM and CDR2 ANQGSEA. The CDR3 loop spans 11 amino acids. This CDR3 reads CSGRSNNEQFF. The CDR3 DNA is TGCAGCGGACGGTCAAACAATGAGCAGTTCTTC.

The rearrangement joins TRBV7-9 to TRBJ2-7, with D perhaps TRBD2 (6 bases). CDR1 SEHNR and CDR2 FQNEAQ come from the germline V gene (reference sequence). There are 14 residues in the CDR3. Trimming took off 1 base at V and 4 bases at J, with 11 bases between the two ends. DNA of the CDR3: TGTGCCAGCAGCTTAGGGGGGACTCCGTACGAGCAGTACTTC. This translates into CASSLGGTPYEQYF.

This rearrangement joins TRBV6-1 to TRBJ2-5; possible D gene TRBD1, 5 bases. The CDR3 sequence is 14 residues long. Looked up from germline, CDR1 is MNHNS and CDR2 is SASEGT. V gave up 2 bases and J gave up 5 bases, with 12 bases separating them. CDR3 sequence (DNA): TGTGCCAGCAGTGAATATCAGGGCCGGGAGACCCAGTACTTC. Amino acid sequence: CASSEYQGRETQYF.